What follows are 3 T cell receptor beta chains derived from one specimen sequenced in a study of blood T cells in healthy people across ages. A second PCR, run for roughly 7 to 11 cycles, used a sample-barcoded 5' primer plus a J-beta primer mix. From the 5' RACE reads, TCRdb called clonotypes with MiXCR, one entry per CDR3 protein. Among 1,500,000 or so distinct CDR3 sequences listed, approximately 43% were seen once. The sample consisted of blood. These receptor sequences come from a woman aged 18-29 years in good health.

The J gene is TRBJ1-1, the V gene TRBV6-5; D is possibly TRBD1 (6 bases). The CDR3 sequence is 15 residues long. Germline CDR1 reads MNHEY; CDR2 reads SVGAGI. V lost 5 bases, J lost 0 bases, and 13 bases lay in between. The CDR3 loop is CASSKRQALNTEAFF. The CDR3 region has the DNA TGTGCCAGCAGTAAAAGACAGGCGTTGAACACTGAAGCTTTCTTT.

The sample holds a few counts of this clonotype. The DNA of the CDR3 is TGTGCCAGCAGCTTATCCCCTCTACTAGCGGGAGGGGGTACGCAGTATTTT. Its translation: CASSLSPLLAGGGTQYF. The chain recombines TRBV7-2 with TRBJ2-3, with 13 positions matching TRBD2. This CDR3 has 17 amino acids. After removal of 2 bases from V and 8 bases from J, the junction contained 10 bases not matched to a gene. CDR1 and CDR2 from the germline V gene are SGHTA and FQGNSA.

There are a few counts of this clonotype. The CDR3 reads CASSPSRDRGANQPQHF. DNA of the CDR3: TGTGCCAGCTCACCATCCCGGGACAGGGGTGCCAATCAGCCCCAGCATTTT. The V gene is TRBV18, the J gene TRBJ1-5; 10 bases are shared with TRBD1. The CDR3 runs to 17 residues. CDR1 is KGHSH, CDR2 LQKENI, per germline. V was clipped by 2 bases and J by 3 bases; unmatched bases: 7.